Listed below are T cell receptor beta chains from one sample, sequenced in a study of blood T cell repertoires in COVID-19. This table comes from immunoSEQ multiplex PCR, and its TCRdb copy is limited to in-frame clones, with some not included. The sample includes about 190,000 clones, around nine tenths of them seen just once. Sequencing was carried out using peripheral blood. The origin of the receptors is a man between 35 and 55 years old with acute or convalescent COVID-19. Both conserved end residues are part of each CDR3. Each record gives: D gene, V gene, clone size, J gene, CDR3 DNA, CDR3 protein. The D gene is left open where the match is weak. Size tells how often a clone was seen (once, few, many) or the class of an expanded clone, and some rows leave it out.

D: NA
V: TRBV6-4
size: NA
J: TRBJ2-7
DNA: TGTGCCAGCTCTAGAAATGAGGGCTACGAGCAGTACTTC
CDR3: CASSRNEGYEQYF

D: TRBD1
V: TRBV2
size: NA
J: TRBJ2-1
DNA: TGTGCCAGCAGCTCTGGACAGGTCCTGCGCTACAATGAGCAGTTCTTC
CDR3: CASSSGQVLRYNEQFF

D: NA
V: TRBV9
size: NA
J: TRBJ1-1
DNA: TGTGCCAGCAGCGTCGGCAGGGGCACTGAAGCTTTCTTT
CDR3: CASSVGRGTEAFF

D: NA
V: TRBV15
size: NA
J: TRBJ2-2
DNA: TGTGCCACCAGCCTAGGGGGGGCGCACACCGGGGAGCTGTTTTTT
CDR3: CATSLGGAHTGELFF

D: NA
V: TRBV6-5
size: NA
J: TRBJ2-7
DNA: TGTGCCAGCGTGTCGGGGTACGAGCAGTACTTC
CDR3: CASVSGYEQYF

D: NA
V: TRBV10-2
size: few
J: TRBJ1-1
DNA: TGCGCCAGCAGTCAGGAGGTGCCCACTGAAGCTTTCTTT
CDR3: CASSQEVPTEAFF

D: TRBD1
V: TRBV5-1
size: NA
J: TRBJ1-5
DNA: TGCGCCAGCAGCGACGGGACAGGACAGGGTCAGCCCCAGCATTTT
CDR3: CASSDGTGQGQPQHF

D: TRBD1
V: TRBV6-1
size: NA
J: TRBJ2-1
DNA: TGTGCCAGCAGTGAAGAGGGACAGCTCAATGAGCAGTTCTTC
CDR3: CASSEEGQLNEQFF

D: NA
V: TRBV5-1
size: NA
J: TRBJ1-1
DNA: TGCGCCAGCAGCCAAATCCTGGGGGGCACTGAAGCTTTCTTT
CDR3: CASSQILGGTEAFF

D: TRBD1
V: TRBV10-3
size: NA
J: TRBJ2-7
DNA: TGTGCCATCAGTGGAAGGGACAGGTCCTCCTACGAGCAGTACTTC
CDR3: CAISGRDRSSYEQYF

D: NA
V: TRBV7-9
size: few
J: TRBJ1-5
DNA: TGTGCCAGCAGCTTAGGAACTCCAAGTAGCAATCAGCCCCAGCATTTT
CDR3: CASSLGTPSSNQPQHF

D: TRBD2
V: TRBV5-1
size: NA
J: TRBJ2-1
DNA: TGCGCCAGCGCCACGTTAAGTCTAGCGGGGTCCTCCTACAATGAGCAGTTCTTC
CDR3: CASATLSLAGSSYNEQFF

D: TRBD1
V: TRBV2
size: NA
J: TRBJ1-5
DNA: TGTGCCAGCAGTGAAAAAACAGGGGGACAGCCCCAGCATTTT
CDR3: CASSEKTGGQPQHF

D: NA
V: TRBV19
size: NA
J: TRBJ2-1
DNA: TGTGCCAGTACCGAATCCACGACAGGCATCTCCTACAATGAGCAGTTCTTC
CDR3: CASTESTTGISYNEQFF

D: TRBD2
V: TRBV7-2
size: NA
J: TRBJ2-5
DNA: TGTGCCAGCAGCTTAGTAAATAGCGGGGGGGAGGAGACCCAGTACTTC
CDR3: CASSLVNSGGEETQYF

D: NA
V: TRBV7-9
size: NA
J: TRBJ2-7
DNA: TGTGCCAGCAGCTCAGGGCCCGAGCAGTACTTC
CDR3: CASSSGPEQYF

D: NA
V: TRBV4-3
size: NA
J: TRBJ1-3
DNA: TGCGCCAGCAGCCAAGGCCCCGGGGGTTACACCATATATTTT
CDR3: CASSQGPGGYTIYF

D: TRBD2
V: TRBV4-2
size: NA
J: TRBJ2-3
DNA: TGTGCCAGCAGCCAAGCTGCGGGGGGCACAGATACGCAGTATTTT
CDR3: CASSQAAGGTDTQYF

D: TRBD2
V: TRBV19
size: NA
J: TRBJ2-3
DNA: TGTGCCAGTAGTATAAGCGGGGGGCCAGATACGCAGTATTTT
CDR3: CASSISGGPDTQYF

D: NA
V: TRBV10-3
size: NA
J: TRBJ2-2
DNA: TGTGCCATCAGTAGGACACCTCCCTCAGAAGCCGGGGAGCTGTTTTTT
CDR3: CAISRTPPSEAGELFF

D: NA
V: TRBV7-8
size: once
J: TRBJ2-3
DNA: TGTGCCAGCAGCCCCTACACAGATACGCAGTATTTT
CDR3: CASSPYTDTQYF

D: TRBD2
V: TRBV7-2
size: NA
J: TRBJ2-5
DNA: TGTGCCAGCAGCTTGCGGGGGGCCAGGGAGACCCAGTACTTC
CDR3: CASSLRGARETQYF

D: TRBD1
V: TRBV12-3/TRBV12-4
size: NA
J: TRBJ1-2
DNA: TGTGCCAGCAGTAGACAGGGGTATGGCTACACCTTC
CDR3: CASSRQGYGYTF